A selection of T cell receptor beta chains follows, all from one sample in a study of T cell repertoires in cytomegalovirus infection. What these receptors recognize is not known. TCRdb passed the reads through MiXCR, listing each CDR3 protein once. The table lists about 360,000 distinct CDR3 sequences, about 32% of them singletons. The source was cultured PBMCs, collected from culture after CMV antigen stimulation. Receptors originate from a human donor in good health (CMV status not recorded). Some clones in this sample may be carry-over from other donors' samples. The CDR3 runs from the conserved cysteine through the conserved F or W. Each record gives: V gene, clone size, J gene, D gene, CDR3 DNA, CDR3 protein. A D gene is named only where the DNA matches it firmly. Rows give clone size only sometimes, using once, few, many, or a class for an expanded clone.

v_gene: TRBV29-1
abundance: few
j_gene: TRBJ1-2
d_gene: NA
CDR3nt: TGCAGCGTTGAATTCGGGACCGCTAATCGGAGGGGCTACACCTTC
CDR3aa: CSVEFGTANRRGYTF

v_gene: TRBV27
abundance: few
j_gene: TRBJ1-6
d_gene: TRBD1
CDR3nt: TGTGCCAGCAGTGCCGGGACAGGGCTTTATAATTCACCCCTCCACTTT
CDR3aa: CASSAGTGLYNSPLHF

v_gene: TRBV14
abundance: few
j_gene: TRBJ2-1
d_gene: TRBD1
CDR3nt: TGTGCCAGCAGCCAGATACAGGGGGGTCCCTACAATGAGCAGTTCTTC
CDR3aa: CASSQIQGGPYNEQFF

v_gene: TRBV2
abundance: NA
j_gene: TRBJ1-2
d_gene: NA
CDR3nt: TGTGCCAGCAGTGAGAGCTATGGCTACACCTTC
CDR3aa: CASSESYGYTF

v_gene: TRBV10-2
abundance: many
j_gene: TRBJ2-5
d_gene: NA
CDR3nt: TGCGCCAGCAGTCCGACTAGTGAAGAGACCCAGTACTTC
CDR3aa: CASSPTSEETQYF

v_gene: TRBV4-3
abundance: NA
j_gene: TRBJ2-6
d_gene: TRBD1
CDR3nt: TGCGCCAGCAGCAGAGGACAGGGCTCCGGGGCCAACGTCCTGACTTTC
CDR3aa: CASSRGQGSGANVLTF

v_gene: TRBV6-4
abundance: NA
j_gene: TRBJ2-1
d_gene: TRBD2
CDR3nt: TGTGCCAGCAGTGGCCGGACTAGCGGAAACAATGAGCAGTTCTTC
CDR3aa: CASSGRTSGNNEQFF

v_gene: TRBV19
abundance: NA
j_gene: TRBJ1-2
d_gene: NA
CDR3nt: TGTGCCAGTAGTATATCCAGGAACTATGGCTACACCTTC
CDR3aa: CASSISRNYGYTF

v_gene: TRBV7-6
abundance: few
j_gene: TRBJ2-3
d_gene: NA
CDR3nt: TGTGCCAGCAGCTTAGACGGGGTTACGCAGTATTTT
CDR3aa: CASSLDGVTQYF

v_gene: TRBV6-2/TRBV6-3
abundance: once
j_gene: TRBJ1-1
d_gene: NA
CDR3nt: TGTGCCAGCAGTACTCTCCCGCCCGGGGACACTGAAGCTTTCTTT
CDR3aa: CASSTLPPGDTEAFF

v_gene: TRBV7-4
abundance: NA
j_gene: TRBJ1-5
d_gene: NA
CDR3nt: TGTGCCAGCAGCCCCCACGGGGGGCAGGGTCAGCCCCAGCATTTT
CDR3aa: CASSPHGGQGQPQHF

v_gene: TRBV7-9
abundance: many
j_gene: TRBJ2-1
d_gene: TRBD2
CDR3nt: TGTGCCAGCAGCTATTACGGCGGGACTAGCGGGTTCTACAATGAGCAGTTCTTC
CDR3aa: CASSYYGGTSGFYNEQFF

v_gene: TRBV7-2
abundance: many
j_gene: TRBJ2-3
d_gene: NA
CDR3nt: TGTGCCAGCAGCTCCGGACCGGATACGCAGTATTTT
CDR3aa: CASSSGPDTQYF

v_gene: TRBV10-3
abundance: NA
j_gene: TRBJ2-1
d_gene: NA
CDR3nt: TGTGCCATCAGTGAGCCCTTGGCGGGTAAAGGGGATGAGCAGTTCTTC
CDR3aa: CAISEPLAGKGDEQFF

v_gene: TRBV4-3
abundance: NA
j_gene: TRBJ2-7
d_gene: NA
CDR3nt: TGCGCCAGCAGCCAAGGAGGGACGGCGGACCCCTACGAGCAGTACTTC
CDR3aa: CASSQGGTADPYEQYF

v_gene: TRBV7-9
abundance: few
j_gene: TRBJ2-1
d_gene: NA
CDR3nt: TGTGCCAGCAGCTTAAGACCTCCCGGAAAAGTGGGCAATGAGCAGTTCTTC
CDR3aa: CASSLRPPGKVGNEQFF

v_gene: TRBV10-3
abundance: NA
j_gene: TRBJ2-7
d_gene: TRBD2
CDR3nt: TGTGCCATCAGTGAGAACGGTCTAGCGGACTACGAGCAGTACTTC
CDR3aa: CAISENGLADYEQYF

v_gene: TRBV6-6
abundance: NA
j_gene: TRBJ2-2
d_gene: TRBD1
CDR3nt: TGTGCCAGCAGACGCCCGGGACAGGGGAGGACCGGGGAGCTGTTTTTT
CDR3aa: CASRRPGQGRTGELFF

v_gene: TRBV12-3/TRBV12-4
abundance: NA
j_gene: TRBJ2-7
d_gene: TRBD2
CDR3nt: TGTGCCAGCAGTTCCGCATCCCGACTAGCGGGAACCTACGAGCAGTACTTC
CDR3aa: CASSSASRLAGTYEQYF

v_gene: TRBV6-5
abundance: many
j_gene: TRBJ2-5
d_gene: NA
CDR3nt: TGTGCCAGCAGTTACTTGATCGGGCAGGGAGGAAAAAGGACCCAGTACTTC
CDR3aa: CASSYLIGQGGKRTQYF